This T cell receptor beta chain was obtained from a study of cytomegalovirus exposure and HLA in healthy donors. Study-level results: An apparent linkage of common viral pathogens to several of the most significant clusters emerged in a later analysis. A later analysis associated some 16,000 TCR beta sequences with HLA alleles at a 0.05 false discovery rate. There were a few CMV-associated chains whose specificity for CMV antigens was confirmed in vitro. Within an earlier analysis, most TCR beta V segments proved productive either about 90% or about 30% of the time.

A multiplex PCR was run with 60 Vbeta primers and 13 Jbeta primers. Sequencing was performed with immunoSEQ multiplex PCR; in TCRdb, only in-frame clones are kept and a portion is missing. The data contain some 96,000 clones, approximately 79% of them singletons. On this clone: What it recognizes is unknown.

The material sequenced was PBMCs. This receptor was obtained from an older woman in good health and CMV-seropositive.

The CDR3 region is CASSTGTVVNTEAFF. The CDR3 DNA reads TGTGCCAGCAGCACCGGGACAGTAGTGAACACTGAAGCTTTCTTT. The chain combines TRBV11-2 with TRBJ1-1, with 7 bases that match TRBD1. Germline V gene data show CDR1 as SGHAT and CDR2 as FQNNGV. Trimming took 5 bases from V and 0 from J; bases not matched to a gene: 6. The CDR3 loop spans 15 amino acids.